These T cell receptor beta chains were read from a single sample in a study of shared clonotypes between healthy human individuals. Clones were read by immunoSEQ multiplex PCR, and TCRdb kept only the in-frame ones, dropping some. The profile shows about 450,000 clones, around 79% of them singletons. Sequenced sample: PBMCs. The receptors here all came from a woman in her forties in good health. Some clones in this sample may be carry-over from other donors' samples. CDR3s include the opening cysteine and the closing phenylalanine or tryptophan. The order of the fields is CDR3 length, J gene, D gene, clone size, V gene, CDR3 protein, CDR3 DNA. A D gene is named only where the DNA matches it firmly. The size of a clone is reported for some rows only, either as once, few or many, or as a class for expanded clones.

length: 16; J: TRBJ2-3; D: NA; size: NA; V: TRBV21-1; CDR3: CASSKGHRGRTDTQYF; DNA: TGTGCCAGCAGCAAAGGGCACAGGGGGCGCACAGATACGCAGTATTTT
length: 14; J: TRBJ2-7; D: NA; size: NA; V: TRBV15; CDR3: CATSRGGTEDEQYF; DNA: TGTGCCACCAGCAGAGGCGGGACAGAGGACGAGCAGTACTTC
length: 16; J: TRBJ1-2; D: NA; size: NA; V: TRBV6-5; CDR3: CASSYDGRDPLYGYTF; DNA: TGTGCCAGCAGTTACGATGGGAGGGATCCCCTCTATGGCTACACCTTC
length: 15; J: TRBJ2-7; D: TRBD2; size: NA; V: TRBV7-9; CDR3: CASSLTSVSSYEQYF; DNA: TGTGCCAGCAGCTTAACTAGCGTGAGCTCCTACGAGCAGTACTTC
length: 17; J: TRBJ2-1; D: TRBD2; size: NA; V: TRBV9; CDR3: CASSVAGSGRAGNEQFF; DNA: TGTGCCAGCAGCGTAGCTGGTAGCGGGAGGGCCGGGAATGAGCAGTTCTTC
length: 14; J: TRBJ2-7; D: TRBD2; size: NA; V: TRBV5-1; CDR3: CASSALAGEGEQYF; DNA: TGCGCCAGCAGTGCACTAGCGGGAGAAGGCGAGCAGTACTTC
length: 13; J: TRBJ2-5; D: NA; size: NA; V: TRBV11-2; CDR3: CASSLGVQETQYF; DNA: TGTGCCAGCAGCTTAGGCGTCCAAGAGACCCAGTACTTC
length: 15; J: TRBJ1-5; D: NA; size: once; V: TRBV28; CDR3: CASYPTDLPNQPQHF; DNA: TGTGCCAGCTATCCGACAGACCTACCAAATCAGCCCCAGCATTTT
length: 16; J: TRBJ2-3; D: NA; size: NA; V: TRBV11-2; CDR3: CASRLFGLSSGDTQYF; DNA: TGTGCCAGCCGCTTATTCGGGCTGTCGAGTGGAGATACGCAGTATTTT
length: 13; J: TRBJ2-6; D: NA; size: few; V: TRBV2; CDR3: CASSESALGSLGF; DNA: TGTGCCAGCAGTGAATCAGCCCTCGGGTCCCTGGGCTTC
length: 16; J: TRBJ2-4; D: TRBD1; size: NA; V: TRBV4-1; CDR3: CASSPLGQTAKNIQYF; DNA: TGCGCCAGCAGCCCTTTGGGACAGACAGCCAAAAACATTCAGTACTTC
length: 19; J: TRBJ2-2; D: TRBD2; size: NA; V: TRBV7-9; CDR3: CASSLPGLAGGLNTGELFF; DNA: TGTGCCAGCAGCTTACCGGGACTAGCGGGAGGGCTGAACACCGGGGAGCTGTTTTTT
length: 13; J: TRBJ2-7; D: NA; size: NA; V: TRBV27; CDR3: CASSPSEAYEQYF; DNA: TGTGCCAGCAGTCCTAGCGAGGCCTACGAGCAGTACTTC
length: 15; J: TRBJ2-2; D: TRBD2; size: many; V: TRBV6-1; CDR3: CASSVEAGEVGELFF; DNA: TGTGCCAGCAGTGTAGAAGCGGGAGAGGTCGGGGAGCTGTTTTTT
length: 16; J: TRBJ2-2; D: TRBD1; size: NA; V: TRBV7-2; CDR3: CASSLVGTVNTGELFF; DNA: TGTGCCAGCAGCTTAGTGGGGACAGTTAACACCGGGGAGCTGTTTTTT
length: 15; J: TRBJ2-7; D: TRBD2; size: NA; V: TRBV5-5; CDR3: CASRQGLAGTYEQYF; DNA: TGTGCCAGCAGACAAGGACTAGCGGGGACCTACGAGCAGTACTTC
length: 16; J: TRBJ1-4; D: NA; size: NA; V: TRBV27; CDR3: CASSLSVERASEKLFF; DNA: TGTGCCAGCAGTTTGTCCGTGGAAAGGGCGAGTGAAAAACTGTTTTTT
length: 15; J: TRBJ1-3; D: NA; size: NA; V: TRBV6-1; CDR3: CASSEGGLSGNTIYF; DNA: TGTGCCAGCAGTGAAGGCGGTCTCTCTGGAAACACCATATATTTT
length: 12; J: TRBJ1-1; D: NA; size: NA; V: TRBV28; CDR3: CASSLVHSEAFF; DNA: TGTGCCAGCAGTTTAGTCCACTCTGAAGCTTTCTTT
length: 14; J: TRBJ2-5; D: NA; size: NA; V: TRBV18; CDR3: CASSPSASQETQYF; DNA: TGTGCCAGCTCACCCTCAGCGTCACAAGAGACCCAGTACTTC
length: 12; J: TRBJ2-7; D: NA; size: NA; V: TRBV11-2; CDR3: CASSLAGLEQYF; DNA: TGTGCCAGCAGCTTAGCGGGACTCGAGCAGTACTTC
length: 14; J: TRBJ1-1; D: NA; size: once; V: TRBV7-9; CDR3: CASRRQEMNTEAFF; DNA: TGTGCCAGCAGACGACAGGAAATGAACACTGAAGCTTTCTTT
length: 19; J: TRBJ2-1; D: TRBD2; size: NA; V: TRBV7-9; CDR3: CAISKPGTSGGRGYNEQFF; DNA: TGTGCCATTTCGAAACCCGGGACTAGCGGGGGGAGGGGCTACAATGAGCAGTTCTTC
length: 14; J: TRBJ1-2; D: NA; size: few; V: TRBV6-6; CDR3: CASSYSSRVEGYTF; DNA: TGTGCCAGCAGTTACTCGAGCAGAGTTGAGGGCTACACCTTC
length: 15; J: TRBJ2-2; D: TRBD1; size: few; V: TRBV9; CDR3: CASSLRQGSVGELFF; DNA: TGTGCCAGCAGCCTACGACAGGGTTCCGTCGGGGAGCTGTTTTTT
length: 14; J: TRBJ2-5; D: NA; size: NA; V: TRBV4-1; CDR3: CASSQVMGSETQYF; DNA: TGCGCCAGCAGCCAGGTGATGGGGTCAGAGACCCAGTACTTC
length: 14; J: TRBJ2-7; D: TRBD2; size: many; V: TRBV7-2; CDR3: CASRFSGSSYEQYF; DNA: TGTGCCAGCAGATTTAGCGGGAGCTCCTACGAGCAGTACTTC
length: 16; J: TRBJ2-5; D: NA; size: NA; V: TRBV19; CDR3: CASSMGRGASKETQYF; DNA: TGTGCCAGTAGTATGGGAAGGGGAGCGAGTAAAGAGACCCAGTACTTC